The clone carrying this TCR beta chain was seen at least ten times. With V trimmed by 4 bases and J by 2 bases, 4 bases remained unmatched. The germline V gene has CDR1 SNHLY and CDR2 FYNNEI. The CDR3 sequence is 14 residues long. The data stem from a study of Graves' ophthalmopathy and Graves' hyperthyroidism. Investigators amplified TCR beta CDR3 regions from RNA transcripts. Following a first-round RT-PCR that used HTBI primers, a second-round multiplex PCR was carried out. One entry per CDR3 protein, called by TCRdb with MiXCR from the multiplex PCR reads. The table shows some 750,000 distinct CDR3 sequences, with approximately 40% occurring only once.

The V and J genes are TRBV2 and TRBJ2-7; 8 nucleotides match TRBD1. The TCR sequence derives from an adult man with Graves' ophthalmopathy. The sample was peripheral blood. The CDR3 spells CASSGTGQAYEQYF. In nucleotides, the CDR3 is TGTGCCAGCAGTGGGACAGGGCAGGCCTACGAGCAGTACTTC.